This T cell receptor (beta chain) appears in the sequencing data of a study of blood T cell repertoires in COVID-19. Study-wide background: The origin of the acute and convalescent COVID-19 samples was the United States, Italy and Spain. PBMCs, B-cell-depleted T cells, or T cells were the source of the cDNA or gDNA that made up the material.

Patients in Seattle were enrolled during active infection, then followed longitudinally. V dropped 0 bases and J dropped 3 bases, with 12 bases sitting between them. This CDR3 has 15 amino acids. In germline, CDR1 is SGHDN, CDR2 FVKESK. In the original processing: From reference gene primer amplification, estimates of nucleated cell counts were derived. Profiled with immunoSEQ multiplex PCR; TCRdb holds only in-frame clones, not every one. That table gives V, J and clone size, and the DNA gave D and trimming. The data show approximately 290,000 clones, with roughly 90% seen just once and 11% held by the top ten.

This clonotype was sampled from a woman in her twenties or thirties with COVID-19, enrolled during active disease. The gene calls are TRBV14 and TRBJ2-7; D uncertain. Specimen: peripheral blood. CDR3 in amino acids: CASSQERHPGYEQYF. In nucleotides, the CDR3 is TGTGCCAGCAGCCAAGAAAGGCATCCAGGCTACGAGCAGTACTTC. Using reference TRBV14 and TRBJ2-7 for the parts outside the CDR3, the full variable domain is EAGVTQFPSHSVIEKGQTVTLRCDPISGHDNLYWYRRVMGKEIKFLLHFVKESKQDESGMPNNRFLAERTGGTYSTLKVQPAELEDSGVYFCASSQERHPGYEQYFGPGTRLTVT.